This TCR beta chain came from a study of blood T cell repertoires in COVID-19 (dated by TCRdb to 2019 to 2021). Regarding the study in general: Samples from collaborators originated in the United States, Italy and Spain and spanned both the acute and convalescent phases of COVID-19. The prospective study material was composed of cDNA or gDNA derived from T cells, B-cell-depleted T cells, or PBMCs. The dataset comprised deeply sampled blood TCRbeta repertoires from subjects exposed to, actively infected with, or recovered from COVID-19. The repertoires were made available in a free public database intended to serve as a resource for research on the immune response to SARS-CoV-2. The samples were drawn from the first 160 participants of the ongoing ImmuneRACE study and from 950 to 1,500 subjects provided by 6 global collaborators. The sample metadata nearly always contained a de-identified subject ID, COVID-19 status, age in years and sex. Where available, HLA class I and class II types were obtained from metadata supplied by the sample provider rather than from assay-based typing. Summary of the overall study and its limitations: How much clinical and demographic metadata was included differed by source and by participant, and the metadata was provided uncurated.

With respect to this clone: It has no known antigen specificity. The sample holds no much larger clone one base away, and base qualities are not on file.

TCRbeta CDR3 regions were amplified from genomic DNA by means of the immunoSEQ Assay, a bias-controlled multiplex PCR. The study's processing was this. The number of nucleated cells in each sample was estimated from the amplification of reference gene primers within the assay. To quantify the absolute abundance of each unique TCRbeta CDR3 rearrangement, sequence reads were collapsed and filtered. Productive Simpson clonality was computed per sample as the square root of Simpson's diversity index over productive rearrangements. Sourced from immuneACCESS, this table was stored by TCRdb with only in-frame sequences that have V and J called. A share of the clones is absent; for the studies checked, an unresolved V gene accounts for under half, and the remainder has no known explanation. The V and J calls and clone size come from that table; D and trimming were worked out from the DNA. The sample table holds 30,000 to 40,000 clones, of which approximately 90% were seen once. The ten largest clones take up over 20% of the sample.

V is trimmed back by 5 bases and J by 2 bases, and the junction contains 9 bases that no gene match accounts for. The CDR1 and CDR2 encoded by the germline V gene are SGHTA and FQGNSA. From its cysteine to its phenylalanine, the CDR3 spans 17 amino acids. The retained sequence is limited to the CDR3, 51 bases, with the frame set at the first base. The collaborating institutions used their own protocols to collect whole blood in K2EDTA tubes. For TCRbeta analysis, collaborator samples were shipped as frozen whole blood, as isolated PBMCs, or as DNA extracted from either sample type. Sequences were obtained from peripheral blood. The V and J genes are TRBV7-2 and TRBJ1-4, with 9 central nucleotides matching TRBD1. This receptor was identified in a man aged 55 to 70 with acute or convalescent COVID-19. The bases read TGTGCCAGCAGCGCAGGGACAGGGTATCCCACTAATGAAAAACTGTTTTTT. Its coded protein is CASSAGTGYPTNEKLFF. With the rest looked up from the reference TRBV7-2 and TRBJ1-4 genes rather than sequenced, the full variable domain is GAGVSQSPSNKVTEKGKDVELRCDPISGHTALYWYRQSLGQGLEFLIYFQGNSAPDKSGLPSDRFSAERTGGSVSTLTIQRTQQEDSAVYLCASSAGTGYPTNEKLFFGSGTQLSVL.